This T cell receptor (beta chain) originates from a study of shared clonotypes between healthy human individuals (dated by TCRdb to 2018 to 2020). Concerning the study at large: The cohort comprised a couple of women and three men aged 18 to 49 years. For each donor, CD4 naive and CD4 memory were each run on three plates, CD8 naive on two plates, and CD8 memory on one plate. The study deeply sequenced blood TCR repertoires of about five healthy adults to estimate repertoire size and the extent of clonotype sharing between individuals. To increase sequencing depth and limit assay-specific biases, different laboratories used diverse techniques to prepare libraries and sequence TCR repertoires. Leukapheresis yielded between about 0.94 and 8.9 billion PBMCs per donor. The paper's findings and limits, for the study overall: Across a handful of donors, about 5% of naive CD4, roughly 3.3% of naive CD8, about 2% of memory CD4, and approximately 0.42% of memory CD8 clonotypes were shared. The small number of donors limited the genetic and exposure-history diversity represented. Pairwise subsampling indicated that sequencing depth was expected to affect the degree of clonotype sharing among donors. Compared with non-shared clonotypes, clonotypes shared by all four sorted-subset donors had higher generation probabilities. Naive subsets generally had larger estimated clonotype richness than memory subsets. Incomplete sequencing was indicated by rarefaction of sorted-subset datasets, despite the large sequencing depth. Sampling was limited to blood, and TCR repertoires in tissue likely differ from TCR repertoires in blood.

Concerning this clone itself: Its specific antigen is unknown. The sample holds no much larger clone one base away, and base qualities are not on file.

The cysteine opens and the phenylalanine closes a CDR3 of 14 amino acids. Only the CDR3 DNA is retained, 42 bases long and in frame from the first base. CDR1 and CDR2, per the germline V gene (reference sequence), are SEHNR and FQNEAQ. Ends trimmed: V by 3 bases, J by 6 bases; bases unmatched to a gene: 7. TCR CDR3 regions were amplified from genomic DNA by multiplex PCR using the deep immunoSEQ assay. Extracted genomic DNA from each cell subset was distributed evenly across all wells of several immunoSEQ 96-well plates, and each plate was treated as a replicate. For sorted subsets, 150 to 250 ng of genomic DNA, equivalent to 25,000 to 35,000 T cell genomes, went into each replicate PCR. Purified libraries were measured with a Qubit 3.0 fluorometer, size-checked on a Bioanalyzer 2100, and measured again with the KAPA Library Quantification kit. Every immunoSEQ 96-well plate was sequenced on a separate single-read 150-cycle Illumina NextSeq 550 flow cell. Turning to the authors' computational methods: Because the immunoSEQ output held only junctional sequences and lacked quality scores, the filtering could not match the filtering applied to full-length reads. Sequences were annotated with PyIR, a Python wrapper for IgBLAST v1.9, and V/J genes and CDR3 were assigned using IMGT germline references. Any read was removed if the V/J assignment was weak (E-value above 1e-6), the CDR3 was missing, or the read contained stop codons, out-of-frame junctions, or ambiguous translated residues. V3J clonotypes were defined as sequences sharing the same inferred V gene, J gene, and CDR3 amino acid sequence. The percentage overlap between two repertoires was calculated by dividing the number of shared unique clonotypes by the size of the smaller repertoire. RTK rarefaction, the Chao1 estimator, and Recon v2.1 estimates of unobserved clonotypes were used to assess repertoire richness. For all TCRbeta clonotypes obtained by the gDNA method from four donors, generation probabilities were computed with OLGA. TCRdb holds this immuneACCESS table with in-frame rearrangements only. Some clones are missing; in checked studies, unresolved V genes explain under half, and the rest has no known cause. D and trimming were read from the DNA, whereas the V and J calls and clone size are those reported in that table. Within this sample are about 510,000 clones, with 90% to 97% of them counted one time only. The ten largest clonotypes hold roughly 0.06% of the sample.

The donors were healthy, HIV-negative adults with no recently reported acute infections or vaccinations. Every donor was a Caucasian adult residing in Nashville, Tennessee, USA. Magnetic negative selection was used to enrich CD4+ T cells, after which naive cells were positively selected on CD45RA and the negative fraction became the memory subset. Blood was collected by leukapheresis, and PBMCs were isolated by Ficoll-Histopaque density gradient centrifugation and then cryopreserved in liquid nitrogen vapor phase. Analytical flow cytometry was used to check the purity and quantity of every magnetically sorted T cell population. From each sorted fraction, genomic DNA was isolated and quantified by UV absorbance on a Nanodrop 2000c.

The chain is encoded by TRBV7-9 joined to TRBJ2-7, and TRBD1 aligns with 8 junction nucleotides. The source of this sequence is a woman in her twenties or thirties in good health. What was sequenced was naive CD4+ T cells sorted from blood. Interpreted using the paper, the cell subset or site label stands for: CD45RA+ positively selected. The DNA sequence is TGTGCCAGCAGCTTTGTTCAGGGGGCCGGCGAGCAGTACTTC. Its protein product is CASSFVQGAGEQYF.